Below, one TCR beta chain is given with its context. The antigen is unknown. 60 Vbeta and 13 Jbeta primers were used in PCR. TCRdb keeps only in-frame clones here, not all; method: immunoSEQ multiplex PCR. The profile shows about 210,000 clones, 75% to 80% of them singletons. The record originates from a study of cytomegalovirus exposure and HLA in healthy donors. Study-wide points: The study had only CMV serostatus as immune exposure information.

Trimming removed 5 bases from V and 0 bases from J; junction bases left unmatched: 6. The CDR3 consists of 16 residues. The germline CDR1 and CDR2 sequences are MNHEY and SMNVEV (reference sequence). The V call is TRBV27, the J call TRBJ1-5, with 8 positions matching TRBD1. This clonotype was sampled from a male donor in good health and CMV-seronegative. Sequencing was done on a sample of PBMCs. The CDR3, as DNA: TGTGCCAGCAGTCCGTCACAGGGGGATAGCAATCAGCCCCAGCATTTT. It specifies CASSPSQGDSNQPQHF.